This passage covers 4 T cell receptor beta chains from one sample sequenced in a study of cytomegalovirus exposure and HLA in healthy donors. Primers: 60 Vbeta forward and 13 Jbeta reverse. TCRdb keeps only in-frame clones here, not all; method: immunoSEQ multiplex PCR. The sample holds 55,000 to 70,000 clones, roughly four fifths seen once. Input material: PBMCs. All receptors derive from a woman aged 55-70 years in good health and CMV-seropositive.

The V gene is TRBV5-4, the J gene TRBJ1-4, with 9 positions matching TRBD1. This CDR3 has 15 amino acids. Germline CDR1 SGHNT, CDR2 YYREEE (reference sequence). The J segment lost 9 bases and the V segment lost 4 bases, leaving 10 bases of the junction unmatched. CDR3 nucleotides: TGTGCCAGCAGCGGGAGGGGGACAGGGACTCAAAAACTGTTTTTT. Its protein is CASSGRGTGTQKLFF.

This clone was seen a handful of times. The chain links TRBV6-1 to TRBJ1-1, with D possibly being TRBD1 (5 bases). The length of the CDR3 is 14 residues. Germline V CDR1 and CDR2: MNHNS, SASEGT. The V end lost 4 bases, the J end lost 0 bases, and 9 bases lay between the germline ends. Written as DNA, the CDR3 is TGTGCCAGCAGTGTACGGGGGATGAACACTGAAGCTTTCTTT. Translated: CASSVRGMNTEAFF.

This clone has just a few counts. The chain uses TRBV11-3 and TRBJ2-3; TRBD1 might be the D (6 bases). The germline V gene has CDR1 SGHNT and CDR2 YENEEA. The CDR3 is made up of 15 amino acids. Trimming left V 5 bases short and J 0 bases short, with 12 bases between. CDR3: CASSPRTASTDTQYF. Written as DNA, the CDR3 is TGTGCCAGCAGCCCTAGGACAGCTAGCACAGATACGCAGTATTTT.

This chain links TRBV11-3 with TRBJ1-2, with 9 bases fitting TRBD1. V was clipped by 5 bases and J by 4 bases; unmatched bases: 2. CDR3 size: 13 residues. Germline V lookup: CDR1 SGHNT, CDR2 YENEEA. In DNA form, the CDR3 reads TGTGCCAGCAGCATGGGACAGGGCTATGGCTACACCTTC. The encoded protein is CASSMGQGYGYTF. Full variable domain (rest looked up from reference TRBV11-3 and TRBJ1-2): EAGVVQSPRYKIIEKKQPVAFWCNPISGHNTLYWYLQNLGQGPELLIRYENEEAVDDSQLPKDRFSAERLKGVDSTLKIQPAELGDSAVYLCASSMGQGYGYTFGSGTRLTVV.